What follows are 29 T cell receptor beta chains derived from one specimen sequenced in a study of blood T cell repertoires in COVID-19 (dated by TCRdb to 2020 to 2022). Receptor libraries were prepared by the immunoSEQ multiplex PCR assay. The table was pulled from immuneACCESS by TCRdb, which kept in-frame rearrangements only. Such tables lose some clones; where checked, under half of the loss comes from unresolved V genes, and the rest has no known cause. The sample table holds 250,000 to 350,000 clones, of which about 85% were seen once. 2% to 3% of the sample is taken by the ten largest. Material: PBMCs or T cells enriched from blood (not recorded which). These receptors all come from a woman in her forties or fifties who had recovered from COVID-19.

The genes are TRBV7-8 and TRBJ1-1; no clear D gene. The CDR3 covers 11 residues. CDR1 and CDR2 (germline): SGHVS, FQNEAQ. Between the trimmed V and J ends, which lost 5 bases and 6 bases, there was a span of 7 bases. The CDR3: CASSPGAEAFF. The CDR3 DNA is TGTGCCAGCAGCCCCGGGGCTGAAGCTTTCTTT.

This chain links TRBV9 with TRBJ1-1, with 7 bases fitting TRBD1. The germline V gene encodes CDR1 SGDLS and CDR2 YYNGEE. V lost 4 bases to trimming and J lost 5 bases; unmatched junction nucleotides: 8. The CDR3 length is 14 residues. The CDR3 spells CASSLRGRGTEAFF. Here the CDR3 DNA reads TGTGCCAGCAGCCTTAGAGGCAGGGGGACTGAAGCTTTCTTT.

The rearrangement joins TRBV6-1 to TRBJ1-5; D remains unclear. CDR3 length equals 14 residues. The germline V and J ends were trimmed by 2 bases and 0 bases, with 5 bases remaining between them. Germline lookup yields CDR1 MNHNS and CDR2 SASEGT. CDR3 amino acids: CASSESFSNQPQHF. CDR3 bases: TGTGCCAGCAGTGAATCATTTAGCAATCAGCCCCAGCATTTT.

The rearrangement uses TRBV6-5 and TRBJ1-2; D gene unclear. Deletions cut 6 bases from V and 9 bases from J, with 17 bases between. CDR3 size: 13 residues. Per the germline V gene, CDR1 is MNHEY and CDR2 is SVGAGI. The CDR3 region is CASSSTWGGSYTF. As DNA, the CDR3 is TGTGCCAGCAGCTCCACTTGGGGAGGAAGCTACACCTTC.

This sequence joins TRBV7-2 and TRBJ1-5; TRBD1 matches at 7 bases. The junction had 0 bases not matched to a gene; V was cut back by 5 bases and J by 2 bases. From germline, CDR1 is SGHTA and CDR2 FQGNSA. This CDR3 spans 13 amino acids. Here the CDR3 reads CASSGQGNQPQHF. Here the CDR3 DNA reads TGTGCCAGCAGCGGACAGGGCAATCAGCCCCAGCATTTT.

The CDR3 here is CASSSQGWSTEAFF. CDR3 bases: TGCGCCAGCAGCTCACAGGGATGGAGCACTGAAGCTTTCTTT. The gene calls are TRBV5-1 and TRBJ1-1, with TRBD1 as a possible D gene (6 bases). CDR1 is SGHRS, CDR2 YFSETQ, per germline. This CDR3 contains 14 residues. Trimming removed 3 bases from V and 4 bases from J, with 13 bases in between. The variable domain in full, completed from reference TRBV5-1 and TRBJ1-1, reads KAGVTQTPRYLIKTRGQQVTLSCSPISGHRSVSWYQQTPGQGLQFLFEYFSETQRNKGNFPGRFSGRQFSNSRSEMNVSTLELGDSALYLCASSSQGWSTEAFFGQGTRLTVV.

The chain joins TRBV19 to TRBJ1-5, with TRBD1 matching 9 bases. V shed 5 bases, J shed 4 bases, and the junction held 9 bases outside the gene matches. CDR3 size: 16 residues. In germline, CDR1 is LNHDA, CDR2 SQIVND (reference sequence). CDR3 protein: CASSSPGTGSNQPQHF. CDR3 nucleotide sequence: TGTGCCAGTAGTTCCCCCGGGACAGGGAGTAATCAGCCCCAGCATTTT.

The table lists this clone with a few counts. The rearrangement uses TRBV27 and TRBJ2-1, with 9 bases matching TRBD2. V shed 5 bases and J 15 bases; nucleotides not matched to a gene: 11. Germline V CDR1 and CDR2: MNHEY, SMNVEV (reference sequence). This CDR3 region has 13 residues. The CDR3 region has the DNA TGTGCCAGCAGTCCGCCGGGACTAGCCCGGCGGTTCTTC. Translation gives CASSPPGLARRFF.

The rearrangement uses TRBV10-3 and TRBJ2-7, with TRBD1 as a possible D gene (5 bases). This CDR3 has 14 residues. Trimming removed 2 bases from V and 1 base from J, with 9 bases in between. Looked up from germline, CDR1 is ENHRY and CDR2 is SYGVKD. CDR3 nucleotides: TGTGCCATCAGTGAGACAGGAGTATCCTACGAGCAGTACTTC. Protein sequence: CAISETGVSYEQYF.

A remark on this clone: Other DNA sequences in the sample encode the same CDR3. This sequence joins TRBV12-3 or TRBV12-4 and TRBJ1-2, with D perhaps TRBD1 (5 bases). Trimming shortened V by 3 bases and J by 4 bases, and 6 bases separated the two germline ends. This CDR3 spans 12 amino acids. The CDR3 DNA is TGTGCCAGCAGTTTGACAGTCTATGGCTACACCTTC. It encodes CASSLTVYGYTF.

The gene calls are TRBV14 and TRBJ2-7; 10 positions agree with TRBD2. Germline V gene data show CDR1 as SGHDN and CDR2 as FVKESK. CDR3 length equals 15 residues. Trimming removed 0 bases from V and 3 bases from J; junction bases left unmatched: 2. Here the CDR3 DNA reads TGTGCCAGCAGCCAAGATAGCGGGAGGCGCTACGAGCAGTACTTC. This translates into CASSQDSGRRYEQYF.

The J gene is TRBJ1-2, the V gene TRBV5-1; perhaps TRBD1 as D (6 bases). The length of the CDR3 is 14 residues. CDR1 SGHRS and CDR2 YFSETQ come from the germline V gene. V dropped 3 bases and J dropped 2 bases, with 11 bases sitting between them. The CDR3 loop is CASSYRVPNYGYTF. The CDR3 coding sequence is TGCGCCAGCAGCTACAGGGTCCCCAACTATGGCTACACCTTC.

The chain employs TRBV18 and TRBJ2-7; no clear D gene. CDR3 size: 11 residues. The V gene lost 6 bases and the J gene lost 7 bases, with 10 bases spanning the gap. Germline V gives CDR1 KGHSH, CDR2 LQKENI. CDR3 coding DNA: TGTGCCAGCTCCACGGAGTGGGAGCAGTACTTC. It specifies CASSTEWEQYF.

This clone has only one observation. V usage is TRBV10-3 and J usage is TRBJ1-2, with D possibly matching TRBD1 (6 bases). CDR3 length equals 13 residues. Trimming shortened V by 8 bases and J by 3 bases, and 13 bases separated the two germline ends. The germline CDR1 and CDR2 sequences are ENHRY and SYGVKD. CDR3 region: CAIGLQGDYGYTF. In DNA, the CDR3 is TGTGCCATCGGTCTACAGGGAGACTATGGCTACACCTTC.

CDR3 protein: CASSFSGTGGLEAFF. CDR3 sequence (DNA): TGTGCCAGCAGTTTTTCCGGGACAGGGGGACTTGAAGCTTTCTTT. The chain links TRBV5-8 to TRBJ1-1; TRBD1 agrees at 11 bases. With V trimmed by 5 bases and J by 7 bases, 10 bases remained unmatched. Germline V lookup: CDR1 SGHTS, CDR2 YDEGEE. The CDR3 loop spans 15 amino acids.

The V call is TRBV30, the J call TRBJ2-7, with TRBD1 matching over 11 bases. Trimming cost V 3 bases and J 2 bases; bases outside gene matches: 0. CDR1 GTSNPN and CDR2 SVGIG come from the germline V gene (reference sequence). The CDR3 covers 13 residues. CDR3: CAWRGQGAYEQYF. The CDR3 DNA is TGTGCCTGGAGGGGACAGGGGGCCTACGAGCAGTACTTC.

CDR3 sequence (DNA): TGCGCCAGCAGCTTGGATCCGGGGAACACTGAAGCTTTCTTT. Protein product: CASSLDPGNTEAFF. The V and J genes are TRBV5-1 and TRBJ1-1; no clear D. V lost 0 bases and J 1 base, leaving 7 bases between the germline ends. Germline CDR1 reads SGHRS; CDR2 reads YFSETQ. The length of the CDR3 is 14 residues.

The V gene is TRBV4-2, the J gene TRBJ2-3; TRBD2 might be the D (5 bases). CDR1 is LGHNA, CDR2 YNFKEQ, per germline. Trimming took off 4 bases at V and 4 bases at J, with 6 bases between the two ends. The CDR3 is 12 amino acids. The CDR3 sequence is CASSLGADTQYF. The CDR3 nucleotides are TGTGCCAGCAGCCTCGGGGCAGATACGCAGTATTTT.

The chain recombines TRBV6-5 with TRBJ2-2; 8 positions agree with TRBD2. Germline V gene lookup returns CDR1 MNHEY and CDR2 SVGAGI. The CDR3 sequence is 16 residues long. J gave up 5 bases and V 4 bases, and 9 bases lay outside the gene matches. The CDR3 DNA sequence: TGTGCCAGCAGTTTTGGGGGACTAGTTGGTACCGGGGAGCTGTTTTTT. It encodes CASSFGGLVGTGELFF.

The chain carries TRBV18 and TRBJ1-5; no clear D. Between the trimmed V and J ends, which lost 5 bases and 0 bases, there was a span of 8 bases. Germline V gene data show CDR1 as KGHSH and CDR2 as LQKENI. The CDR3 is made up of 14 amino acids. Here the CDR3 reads CASSSGSSNQPQHF. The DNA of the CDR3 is TGTGCCAGCTCATCGGGGAGTAGCAATCAGCCCCAGCATTTT.

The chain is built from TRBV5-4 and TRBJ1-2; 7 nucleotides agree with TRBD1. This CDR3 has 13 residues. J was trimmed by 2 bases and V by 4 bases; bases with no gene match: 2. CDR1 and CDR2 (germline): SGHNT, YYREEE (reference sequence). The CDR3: CASSRGQNYGYTF. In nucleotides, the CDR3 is TGTGCCAGCAGCAGGGGACAGAACTATGGCTACACCTTC.

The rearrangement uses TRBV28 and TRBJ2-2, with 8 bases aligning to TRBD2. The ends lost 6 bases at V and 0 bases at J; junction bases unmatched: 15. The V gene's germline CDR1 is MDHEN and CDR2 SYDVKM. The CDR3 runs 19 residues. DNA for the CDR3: TGTGCCAGCAGCCCCGGGAGGGAGAGCGGGGGAACGAACACCGGGGAGCTGTTTTTT. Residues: CASSPGRESGGTNTGELFF.

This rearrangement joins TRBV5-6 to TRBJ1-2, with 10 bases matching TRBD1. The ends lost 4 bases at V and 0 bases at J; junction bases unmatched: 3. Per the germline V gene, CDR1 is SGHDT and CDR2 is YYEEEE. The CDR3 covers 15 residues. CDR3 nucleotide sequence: TGTGCCAGCAGCCTGGGGACAGGGGCTAACTATGGCTACACCTTC. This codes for CASSLGTGANYGYTF.

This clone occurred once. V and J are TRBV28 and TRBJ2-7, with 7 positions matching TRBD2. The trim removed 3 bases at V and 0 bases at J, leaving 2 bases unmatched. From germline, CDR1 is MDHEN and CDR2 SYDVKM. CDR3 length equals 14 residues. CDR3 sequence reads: CASSFRGDSYEQYF. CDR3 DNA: TGTGCCAGCAGTTTCCGGGGGGACTCCTACGAGCAGTACTTC. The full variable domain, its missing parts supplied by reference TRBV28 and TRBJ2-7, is DVKVTQSSRYLVKRTGEKVFLECVQDMDHENMFWYRQDPGLGLRLIYFSYDVKMKEKGDIPEGYSVSREKKERFSLILESASTNQTSMYLCASSFRGDSYEQYFGPGTRLTVT.

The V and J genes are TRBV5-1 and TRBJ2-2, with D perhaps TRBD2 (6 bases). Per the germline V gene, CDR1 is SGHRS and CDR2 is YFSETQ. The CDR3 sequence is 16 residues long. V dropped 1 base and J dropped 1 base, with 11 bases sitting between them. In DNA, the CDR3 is TGCGCCAGCAGCTTGTTCGGGCGGGAGAACACCGGGGAGCTGTTTTTT. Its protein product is CASSLFGRENTGELFF.

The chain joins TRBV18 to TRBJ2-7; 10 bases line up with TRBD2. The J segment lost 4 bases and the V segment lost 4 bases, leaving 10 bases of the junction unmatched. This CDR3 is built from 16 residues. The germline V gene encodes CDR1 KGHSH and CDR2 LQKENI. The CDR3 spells CASSQDLAGEIYEQYF. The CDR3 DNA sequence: TGTGCCAGCTCACAAGATCTAGCGGGGGAAATATACGAGCAGTACTTC.

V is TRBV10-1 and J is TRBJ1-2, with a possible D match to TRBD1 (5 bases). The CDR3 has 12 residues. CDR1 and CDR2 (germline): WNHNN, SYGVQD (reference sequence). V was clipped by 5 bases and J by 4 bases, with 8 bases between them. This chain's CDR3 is CASSNGAYGYTF. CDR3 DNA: TGCGCCAGCAGTAATGGGGCCTATGGCTACACCTTC.

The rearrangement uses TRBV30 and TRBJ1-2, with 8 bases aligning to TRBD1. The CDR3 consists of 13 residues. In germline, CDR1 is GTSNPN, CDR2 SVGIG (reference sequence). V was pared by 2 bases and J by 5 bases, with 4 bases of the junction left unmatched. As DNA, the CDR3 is TGTGCCTGGAGTTCGGGACAGGTTTATGGCTACACCTTC. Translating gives CAWSSGQVYGYTF.

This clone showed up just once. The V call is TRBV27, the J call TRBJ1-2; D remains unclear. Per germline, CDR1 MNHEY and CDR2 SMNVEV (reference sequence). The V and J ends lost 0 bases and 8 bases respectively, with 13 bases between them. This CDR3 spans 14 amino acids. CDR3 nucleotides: TGTGCCAGCAGTTTATCATCGGGGATCGGCGGCTACACCTTC. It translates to CASSLSSGIGGYTF.